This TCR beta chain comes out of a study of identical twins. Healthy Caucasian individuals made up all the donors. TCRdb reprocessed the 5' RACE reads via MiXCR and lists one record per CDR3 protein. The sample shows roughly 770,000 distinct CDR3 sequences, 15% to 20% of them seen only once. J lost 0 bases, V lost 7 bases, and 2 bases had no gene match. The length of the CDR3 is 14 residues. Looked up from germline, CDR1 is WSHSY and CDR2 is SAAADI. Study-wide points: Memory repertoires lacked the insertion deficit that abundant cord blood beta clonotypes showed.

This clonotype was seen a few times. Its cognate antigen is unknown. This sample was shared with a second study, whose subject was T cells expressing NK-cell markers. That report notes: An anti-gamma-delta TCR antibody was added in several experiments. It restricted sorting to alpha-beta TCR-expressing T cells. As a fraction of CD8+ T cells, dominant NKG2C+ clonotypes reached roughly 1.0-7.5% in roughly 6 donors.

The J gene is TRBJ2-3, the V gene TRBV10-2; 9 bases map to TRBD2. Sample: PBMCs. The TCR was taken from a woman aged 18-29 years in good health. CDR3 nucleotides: TGCGCCAGCACCGGGACTAGCAGCACAGATACGCAGTATTTT. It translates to CASTGTSSTDTQYF.